This entry lists 20 T cell receptor beta chains sequenced from one sample in a study of patients and donors after allogeneic stem cell transplantation. MiXCR was run by TCRdb on the RT-PCR reads, yielding one entry per CDR3 protein. The data show 50,000 to 60,000 distinct CDR3 sequences, 13% seen once. The sample consisted of blood, either unsorted or a sorted T cell fraction (not recorded which). The receptors derive from a human donor who was either an allogeneic HSCT recipient or a stem cell or donor lymphocyte infusion donor (not recorded which). It is not recorded whose cells these are; they may come from a transplant donor.

The gene calls are TRBV4-1 and TRBJ2-5; a weak D match, TRBD2 (5 bases). Germline V gene lookup returns CDR1 MGHRA and CDR2 YSYEKL. V lost 2 bases and J 2 bases, leaving 9 bases between the germline ends. This CDR3 is 14 amino acids long. CDR3 region: CASSQSGGQETQYF. The CDR3 DNA follows: TGCGCCAGCAGCCAAAGTGGAGGACAAGAGACCCAGTACTTC.

This clonotype was counted ten times or more. In nucleotides, the CDR3 is TGCAGTGCTAGTAGACAGGGGATTGGGGGGAATTCACCCCTCCACTTT. It codes for CSASRQGIGGNSPLHF. The chain employs TRBV20-1 and TRBJ1-6; 8 bases align to TRBD1. The junction had 11 bases not matched to a gene; V was cut back by 3 bases and J by 7 bases. CDR1 and CDR2 from the germline V gene are DFQATT and SNEGSKA (reference sequence). This CDR3 is 16 amino acids long.

This clonotype was counted many times. V is TRBV12-3 or TRBV12-4 and J is TRBJ2-7, with D unclear. The CDR3 is 13 residues long. The V and J ends lost 3 bases and 0 bases respectively, with 6 bases between them. The chain's CDR3 is CASSFDFSYEQYF. CDR3 sequence (DNA): TGTGCCAGCAGTTTTGATTTCTCCTACGAGCAGTACTTC.

This clonotype was detected a few times. The chain carries TRBV10-3 and TRBJ2-1; 7 bases line up with TRBD2. The germline gives CDR1 ENHRY, CDR2 SYGVKD. Trimming at V came to 10 bases and at J to 1 base, leaving 4 bases not matched to a gene. CDR3 length: 13 amino acids. DNA for the CDR3: TGTGCCACTGGGGACTATTCCTACAATGAGCAGTTCTTC. Protein sequence: CATGDYSYNEQFF.

This clonotype was counted a few times. V and J are TRBV5-1 and TRBJ2-1; the match to TRBD2 covers 11 bases. Germline CDR1 SGHRS, CDR2 YFSETQ. V lost 4 bases, J lost 5 bases, and 8 bases stayed unmatched. The CDR3 sequence is 16 residues long. CDR3 bases: TGCGCCAGCAGCCGAATCACTAGCGGGAGCCACAATGAGCAGTTCTTC. Its translation is CASSRITSGSHNEQFF.

This chain connects TRBV5-6 to TRBJ2-1; 8 bases map to TRBD2. This CDR3 comprises 16 residues. Germline trimming cut 4 bases from V and 2 bases from J; bases unmatched to any gene: 8. CDR1 and CDR2 (germline): SGHDT, YYEEEE. The CDR3 DNA is TGTGCCAGCAGCCCCCGTGTTAGCGGGACCTACAATGAGCAGTTCTTC. This gives the protein CASSPRVSGTYNEQFF. The whole variable domain, remainder taken from reference TRBV5-6 and TRBJ2-1, is DAGVTQSPTHLIKTRGQQVTLRCSPKSGHDTVSWYQQALGQGPQFIFQYYEEEERQRGNFPDRFSGHQFPNYSSELNVNALLLGDSALYLCASSPRVSGTYNEQFFGPGTRLTVL.

This clonotype was seen only a few times. The gene calls are TRBV24-1 and TRBJ1-2; D not resolved. The CDR3 is 14 amino acids. Per the germline V gene, CDR1 is KGHDR and CDR2 is SFDVKD. V lost 4 bases to trimming and J lost 2 bases, with 10 bases between them. DNA of the CDR3: TGTGCCACCAGTGACCCGGCCGGGAACTATGGCTACACCTTC. Translated: CATSDPAGNYGYTF.

This clonotype was recorded at least ten times. This chain connects TRBV6-5 to TRBJ1-6; D possibly corresponds to TRBD1 (6 bases). CDR1 MNHEY and CDR2 SVGAGI come from the germline V gene. CDR3 length equals 15 residues. V shed 6 bases and J shed 6 bases, with 15 bases lying between them. This chain's CDR3 is CASRTTGIGNSPLHF. CDR3 DNA sequence: TGTGCCAGCAGGACTACAGGGATCGGTAATTCACCCCTCCACTTT.

This clonotype was picked up a small number of times. At one boundary the junction diverges from the germline segment, which might be a read error. The gene calls are TRBV7-7 and TRBJ2-1; 7 nucleotides agree with TRBD1. CDR1 and CDR2 (germline): SSHAT, FNYEAQ (reference sequence). The CDR3 is 16 residues long. Here the CDR3 reads CASSLTGASPYNEQFF. CDR3 nucleotides: TGTGCTAGCAGCTTAACAGGGGCTTCTCCCTACAATGAGCAGTTCTTC.

This clonotype has ten or more counts. This chain uses TRBV5-1 with TRBJ2-4; the D is unclear. Trimming shortened V by 0 bases and J by 2 bases, and 15 bases separated the two germline ends. CDR3 length equals 17 residues. Germline lookup yields CDR1 SGHRS and CDR2 YFSETQ. As DNA, the CDR3 is TGCGCCAGCAGCTTGGATACCAGTCCCATATCCAAAAACATTCAGTACTTC. It encodes CASSLDTSPISKNIQYF.

This clonotype turned up a few times. The chain combines TRBV7-6 with TRBJ2-1; D may be TRBD2 (5 bases). The CDR3 is 15 residues long. Germline V gene sequence: CDR1 SGHVS, CDR2 FNYEAQ. Trimming removed 7 bases at V and 7 bases at J, with 20 bases between. In nucleotides, the CDR3 is TGTGCCAGCACGACAATAGGACTCTATGGGAATGAGCAGTTCTTC. Translated: CASTTIGLYGNEQFF.

This clonotype came up many times. The chain is built from TRBV12-3 or TRBV12-4 and TRBJ1-5, with D perhaps TRBD1 (6 bases). The germline V and J ends were trimmed by 6 bases and 0 bases, with 12 bases remaining between them. The CDR3 consists of 15 residues. The CDR3 nucleotides read TGTGCCAGCAGCATAGGACAGTATAGCAATCAGCCCCAGCATTTT. Its translation is CASSIGQYSNQPQHF.

This clonotype has at least ten counts. The chain has TRBV5-1 and TRBJ1-1; maybe TRBD1 (6 bases). The CDR3 consists of 13 residues. Trimming left V 4 bases short and J 8 bases short, with 15 bases between. Germline lookup yields CDR1 SGHRS and CDR2 YFSETQ. CDR3 bases: TGCGCCAGCAGCCCAGCGGGACAAGGGGAAGCTTTCTTT. This encodes CASSPAGQGEAFF.

This clonotype was picked up many times. The chain couples TRBV12-3 or TRBV12-4 to TRBJ1-2; possible D gene TRBD1, 6 bases. This CDR3 is 14 amino acids long. V lost 6 bases and J 1 base, leaving 12 bases between the germline ends. The CDR3 loop reads CASSLKGGNYGYTF. The CDR3 coding sequence is TGTGCCAGCAGCCTAAAAGGGGGTAACTATGGCTACACCTTC.

The chain joins TRBV5-5 to TRBJ2-1, with 9 bases that match TRBD1. The ends lost 3 bases at V and 3 bases at J; junction bases unmatched: 10. The CDR3 has 17 residues. Germline CDR1 and CDR2: SGHKS and YYEKEE (reference sequence). CDR3 DNA: TGTGCCAGCAGCTCTGGGACAGGGAGAGGGGTCTACAATGAGCAGTTCTTC. It encodes CASSSGTGRGVYNEQFF.

The sample holds many counts of this clonotype. The V and J genes are TRBV11-2 and TRBJ1-1; perhaps TRBD1 as D (6 bases). The CDR3 consists of 13 residues. Germline CDR1 SGHAT, CDR2 FQNNGV. V was pared by 5 bases and J by 4 bases, with 11 bases between. DNA of the CDR3: TGTGCCAGCAGCCAACAGGGAGGCACTGAAGCTTTCTTT. It codes for CASSQQGGTEAFF.

This clonotype was counted at least ten times. This rearrangement joins TRBV12-3 or TRBV12-4 to TRBJ1-1; D gene unclear. The CDR3 is made up of 13 amino acids. V was pared by 4 bases and J by 1 base, with 7 bases between. DNA for the CDR3: TGTGCCAGCAGTTCGAATCGGAACACTGAAGCTTTCTTT. Its protein product is CASSSNRNTEAFF.

CDR3 nucleotide sequence: TGCGCCAGCAGATCGACTACGAACAATGAGCAGTTCTTC. This gives the protein CASRSTTNNEQFF. This chain connects TRBV10-2 to TRBJ2-1, with D possibly TRBD2 on 5 matching bases. The CDR3 consists of 13 residues. Trimming took 6 bases from V and 5 from J, leaving 11 bases between them. Germline values: CDR1 WSHSY, CDR2 SAAADI.

The genes are TRBV3-1 and TRBJ2-5; D not certain. The CDR3 sequence is 12 residues long. Germline CDR1 is LGHDT and CDR2 is YNNKEL (reference sequence). V was shortened by 2 bases and J by 1 base, with 2 bases between the two germline ends. CDR3 coding DNA: TGTGCCAGCAGCCAAATCCAAGAGACCCAGTACTTC. The encoded protein is CASSQIQETQYF.

This clonotype appeared a few times. This chain connects TRBV14 to TRBJ2-1; D assignment may be TRBD1 or TRBD2 (5 bases each). Trimming cost V 4 bases and J 9 bases, with 19 bases left between them. The CDR3 runs 15 residues. CDR1 and CDR2 (germline): SGHDN, FVKESK. CDR3 nucleotide sequence: TGTGCCAGCAGCCTTCCTCTTGGGGGATGGGGTGAGCAGTTCTTC. It specifies CASSLPLGGWGEQFF.